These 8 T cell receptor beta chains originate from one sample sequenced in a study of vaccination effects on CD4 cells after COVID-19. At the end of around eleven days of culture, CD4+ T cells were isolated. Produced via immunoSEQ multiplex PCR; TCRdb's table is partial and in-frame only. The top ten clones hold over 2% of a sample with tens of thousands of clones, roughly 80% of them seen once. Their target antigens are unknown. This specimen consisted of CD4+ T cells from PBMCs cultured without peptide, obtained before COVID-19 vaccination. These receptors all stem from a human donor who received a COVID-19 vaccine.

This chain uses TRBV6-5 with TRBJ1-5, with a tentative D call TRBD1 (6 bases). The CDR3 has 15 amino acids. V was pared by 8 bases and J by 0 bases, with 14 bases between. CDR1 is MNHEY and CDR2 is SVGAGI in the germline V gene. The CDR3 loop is CASVPGTFSNQPQHF. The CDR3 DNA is TGTGCCAGCGTACCCGGGACATTTAGCAATCAGCCCCAGCATTTT.

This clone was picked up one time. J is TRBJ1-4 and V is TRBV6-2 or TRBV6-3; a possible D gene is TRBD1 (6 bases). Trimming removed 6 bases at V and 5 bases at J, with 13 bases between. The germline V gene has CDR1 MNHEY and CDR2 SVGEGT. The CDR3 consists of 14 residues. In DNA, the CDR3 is TGTGCCAGCAGCAAAGGCCAGGGGAATGAAAAACTGTTTTTT. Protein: CASSKGQGNEKLFF.

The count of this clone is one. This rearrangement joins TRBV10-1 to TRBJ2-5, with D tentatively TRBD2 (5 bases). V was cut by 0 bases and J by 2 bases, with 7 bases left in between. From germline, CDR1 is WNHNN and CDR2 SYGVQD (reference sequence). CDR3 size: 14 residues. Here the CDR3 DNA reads TGCGCCAGCAGTGAGTCGAGACTACAAGAGACCCAGTACTTC. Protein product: CASSESRLQETQYF.

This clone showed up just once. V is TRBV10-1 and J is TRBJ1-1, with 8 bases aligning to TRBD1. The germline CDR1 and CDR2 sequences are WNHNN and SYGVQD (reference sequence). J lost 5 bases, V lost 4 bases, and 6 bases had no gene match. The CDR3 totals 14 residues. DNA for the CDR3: TGCGCCAGCAGTGCAGGGGGCGCGTGGACTGAAGCTTTCTTT. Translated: CASSAGGAWTEAFF.

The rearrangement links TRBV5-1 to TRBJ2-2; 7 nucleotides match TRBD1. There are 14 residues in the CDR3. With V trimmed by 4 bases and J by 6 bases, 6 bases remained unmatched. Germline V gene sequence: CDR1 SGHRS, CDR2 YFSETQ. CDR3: CASSEGTVSGELFF. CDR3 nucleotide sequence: TGCGCCAGCAGCGAGGGGACAGTGTCCGGGGAGCTGTTTTTT.

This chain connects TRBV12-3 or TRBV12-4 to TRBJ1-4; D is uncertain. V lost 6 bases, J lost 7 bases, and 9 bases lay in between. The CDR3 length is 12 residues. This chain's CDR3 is CASRSSSEKLFF. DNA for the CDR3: TGTGCCAGCAGGTCAAGTAGTGAAAAACTGTTTTTT.

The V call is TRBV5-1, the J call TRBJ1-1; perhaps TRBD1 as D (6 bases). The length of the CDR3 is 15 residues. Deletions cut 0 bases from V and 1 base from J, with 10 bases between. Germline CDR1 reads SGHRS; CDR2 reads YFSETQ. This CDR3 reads CASSLGPTGNTEAFF. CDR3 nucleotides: TGCGCCAGCAGCTTGGGCCCGACAGGGAACACTGAAGCTTTCTTT.

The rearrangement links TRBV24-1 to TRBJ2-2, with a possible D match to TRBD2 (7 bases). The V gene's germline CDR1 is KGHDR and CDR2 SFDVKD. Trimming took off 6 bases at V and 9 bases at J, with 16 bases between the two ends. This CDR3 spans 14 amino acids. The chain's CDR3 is CATSTTRGARELFF. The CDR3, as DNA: TGTGCCACCAGTACAACTCGGGGGGCCAGGGAGCTGTTTTTT.